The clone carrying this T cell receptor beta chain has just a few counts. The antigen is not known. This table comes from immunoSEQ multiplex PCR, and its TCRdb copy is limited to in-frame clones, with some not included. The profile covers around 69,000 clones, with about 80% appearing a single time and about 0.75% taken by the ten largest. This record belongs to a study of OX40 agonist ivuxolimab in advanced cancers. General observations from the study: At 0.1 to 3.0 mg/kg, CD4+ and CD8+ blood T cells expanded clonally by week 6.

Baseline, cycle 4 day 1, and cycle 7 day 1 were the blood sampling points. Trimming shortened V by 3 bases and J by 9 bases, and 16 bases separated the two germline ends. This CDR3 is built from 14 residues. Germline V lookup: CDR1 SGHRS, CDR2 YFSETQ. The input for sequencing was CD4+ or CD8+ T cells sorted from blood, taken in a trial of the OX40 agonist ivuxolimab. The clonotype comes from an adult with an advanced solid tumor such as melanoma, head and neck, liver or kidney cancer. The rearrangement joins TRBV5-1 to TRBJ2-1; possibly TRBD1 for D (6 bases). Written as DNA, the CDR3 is TGCGCCAGCAGCTCGTCTTTGAACAGGGCTGAGCAGTTCTTC. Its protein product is CASSSSLNRAEQFF.